The 22 T cell receptor beta chains given below trace back to one sample, sequenced in a study of blood T cell repertoires in COVID-19. The data were produced by immunoSEQ multiplex PCR, yet TCRdb's version contains in-frame clones alone and is incomplete. The sample holds roughly 140,000 clones, more than 65% seen once. Sequencing was performed on peripheral blood. Every receptor here comes from a woman between 50 and 59 years old in a cohort sampled during active or convalescent COVID-19.

V gene TRBV10-3 combines with J gene TRBJ1-4; 9 bases match TRBD1. The germline CDR1 and CDR2 sequences are ENHRY and SYGVKD. This CDR3 is built from 16 residues. J gave up 8 bases and V 0 bases, and 7 bases lay outside the gene matches. The DNA of the CDR3 is TGTGCCATCAGTGAGTCGGGGACAGGGTGGTTCGAAAAACTGTTTTTT. This translates into CAISESGTGWFEKLFF.

The chain carries TRBV5-1 and TRBJ1-1; tentative D call: TRBD1 (5 bases). The CDR3 consists of 15 residues. Germline CDR1 and CDR2: SGHRS and YFSETQ. V was trimmed by 3 bases and J by 7 bases, leaving 19 bases between them. CDR3 nucleotides: TGCGCCAGCAGCTGGGGGGGATCGACTCCTCTTGAAGCTTTCTTT. Translating gives CASSWGGSTPLEAFF.

The rearrangement uses TRBV3-1 (or the pseudogene TRBV3-2) and TRBJ2-3, with D perhaps matching TRBD2 (6 bases). This CDR3 is 14 amino acids long. The V end lost 4 bases, the J end lost 4 bases, and 12 bases lay between the germline ends. CDR1 is LGHDT, CDR2 YNNKEL, per germline (reference sequence). This chain's CDR3 is CASSPRTTPDTQYF. The CDR3 region has the DNA TGTGCCAGCAGCCCACGGACTACCCCAGATACGCAGTATTTT.

The chain couples TRBV27 to TRBJ2-7, with TRBD1 matching over 8 bases. The CDR3 has 14 amino acids. V gave up 9 bases and J gave up 0 bases; unmatched junction bases: 7. The germline gives CDR1 MNHEY, CDR2 SMNVEV (reference sequence). CDR3 in DNA: TGTGCCAGTAAAGGACAGGGCCTCTCCTACGAGCAGTACTTC. Its protein is CASKGQGLSYEQYF.

V usage is TRBV12-3 or TRBV12-4 and J usage is TRBJ2-3; 10 positions match TRBD2. V gave up 6 bases and J gave up 11 bases; unmatched junction bases: 8. The CDR3 loop spans 13 amino acids. The CDR3 here is CASRPSGGRGQYF. The CDR3, as DNA: TGTGCCAGCAGGCCTAGCGGGGGACGGGGGCAGTATTTT.

The chain recombines TRBV3-1 (or the pseudogene TRBV3-2) with TRBJ2-1; D gene ambiguous. This CDR3 has 13 amino acids. Per germline, CDR1 LGHDT and CDR2 YNNKEL (reference sequence). V lost 5 bases and J lost 2, with 7 bases in between. In DNA form, the CDR3 reads TGTGCCAGCAGCTACGGTCCCTACAATGAGCAGTTCTTC. The encoded protein is CASSYGPYNEQFF.

The rearrangement uses TRBV6-5 and TRBJ2-2, with D tentatively TRBD1 (6 bases). This CDR3 is built from 15 residues. V was pared by 6 bases and J by 0 bases, with 11 bases between. Looked up from germline, CDR1 is MNHEY and CDR2 is SVGAGI. DNA of the CDR3: TGTGCCAGCAGAGGGGACACCGCGAACACCGGGGAGCTGTTTTTT. The encoded protein is CASRGDTANTGELFF.

Note on this clone: Other DNA sequences in the same sample also yield this CDR3. J is TRBJ1-2 and V is TRBV10-3, with D perhaps TRBD1 (5 bases). In germline, CDR1 is ENHRY, CDR2 SYGVKD. This CDR3 has 14 residues. V lost 0 bases and J 6 bases, leaving 11 bases between the germline ends. CDR3 sequence reads: CAISESTGRDGYTF. In nucleotides, the CDR3 is TGTGCCATCAGTGAGTCGACTGGCAGGGATGGCTACACCTTC.

This chain connects TRBV5-1 to TRBJ2-1; 9 bases map to TRBD2. The CDR3 covers 16 residues. V lost 4 bases, J lost 5 bases, and 10 bases stayed unmatched. In germline, CDR1 is SGHRS, CDR2 YFSETQ. CDR3 DNA: TGCGCCAGCAGCGTCGCGGGGGGGCCCCCTAACAATGAGCAGTTCTTC. Translating it yields CASSVAGGPPNNEQFF.

This chain uses TRBV10-2 with TRBJ1-2; D remains unclear. CDR1 is WSHSY and CDR2 is SAAADI in the germline V gene. The V end lost 8 bases, the J end lost 5 bases, and 18 bases lay between the germline ends. The CDR3 contains 14 residues. The CDR3 reads CASVETASYYGYTF. CDR3 bases: TGCGCCAGCGTGGAGACCGCCTCCTATTATGGCTACACCTTC.

The chain is built from TRBV24-1 and TRBJ1-2; 12 nucleotides match TRBD1. In germline, CDR1 is KGHDR, CDR2 SFDVKD. The V and J ends lost 9 bases and 4 bases, in that order; junction bases with no gene match: 11. This CDR3 spans 16 amino acids. For the CDR3, the DNA is TGTGCCACCTCCCCGGGACAGGGGGCGTTTAGCTATGGCTACACCTTC. Its protein is CATSPGQGAFSYGYTF.

A single count supports this clone. The genes are TRBV19 and TRBJ2-6; perhaps TRBD1 as D (5 bases). The V end lost 10 bases, the J end lost 9 bases, and 16 bases lay between the germline ends. From germline, CDR1 is LNHDA and CDR2 SQIVND (reference sequence). The CDR3 covers 13 residues. The CDR3 DNA sequence: TGTGCCACCGTCGACAGACCCCTCAACGTCCTGACTTTC. This gives the protein CATVDRPLNVLTF. Filled out from reference TRBV19 and TRBJ2-6, the complete variable domain reads DGGITQSPKYLFRKEGQNVTLSCEQNLNHDAMYWYRQDPGQGLRLIYYSQIVNDFQKGDIAEGYSVSREKKESFPLTVTSAQKNPTAFYLCATVDRPLNVLTFGAGSRLTVL.

V and J are TRBV25-1 and TRBJ2-3; 12 bases are a match to TRBD2. Germline CDR1 and CDR2: MGHDK and SYGVNS. V was clipped by 6 bases and J by 0 bases; unmatched bases: 4. This CDR3 is built from 16 residues. CDR3 sequence (DNA): TGTGCCAGCAGCCAAACTAGCGGGGGGAGCACAGATACGCAGTATTTT. It yields the protein CASSQTSGGSTDTQYF.

This sequence joins TRBV7-2 and TRBJ1-2; the match to TRBD1 covers 7 bases. Trimming removed 7 bases from V and 8 bases from J; junction bases left unmatched: 13. Germline lookup yields CDR1 SGHTA and CDR2 FQGNSA. There are 14 residues in the CDR3. CDR3 sequence reads: CASTNRGIVVGYTF. The CDR3 DNA reads as TGTGCCAGCACAAACAGGGGAATTGTGGTCGGCTACACCTTC.

V gene TRBV5-1 combines with J gene TRBJ1-1; 8 positions match TRBD1. Germline-derived CDR1 and CDR2 are SGHRS and YFSETQ. Trimming removed 2 bases from V and 1 base from J; junction bases left unmatched: 4. The CDR3 covers 15 residues. The chain's CDR3 is CASSLSGGANTEAFF. DNA for the CDR3: TGCGCCAGCAGCTTATCAGGGGGCGCGAACACTGAAGCTTTCTTT.

The rearrangement joins TRBV5-1 to TRBJ1-2, with 10 positions matching TRBD1. J lost 1 base, V lost 4 bases, and 13 bases had no gene match. The CDR3 has 18 amino acids. Germline V gene data show CDR1 as SGHRS and CDR2 as YFSETQ. The CDR3 loop is CASSTRPGTGAGNYGYTF. CDR3 DNA sequence: TGCGCCAGCAGCACCCGTCCCGGGACAGGGGCGGGTAACTATGGCTACACCTTC.

This clone showed up just once. The chain has TRBV7-9 and TRBJ2-7; 8 bases agree with TRBD1. Germline loops: CDR1 SEHNR, CDR2 FQNEAQ (reference sequence). The ends lost 5 bases at V and 2 bases at J; junction bases unmatched: 5. The CDR3 loop spans 14 amino acids. The DNA for the CDR3 is TGTGCCAGCAGCCCAGGGACAGGAGCCTACGAGCAGTACTTC. Its translation: CASSPGTGAYEQYF.

CDR3 nucleotides: TGTGCCAGCAGCCTACGGACAGGGTCGGGATGGAGTGTTGAAAAACTGTTTTTT. Translated, it gives CASSLRTGSGWSVEKLFF. The J gene is TRBJ1-4, the V gene TRBV3-1 (or the pseudogene TRBV3-2); 8 bases are a match to TRBD1. With V trimmed by 4 bases and J by 7 bases, 17 bases remained unmatched. This CDR3 has 18 residues. In germline, CDR1 is LGHDT, CDR2 YNNKEL (reference sequence).

The rearrangement links TRBV18 to TRBJ2-1, with 11 bases that match TRBD2. J lost 8 bases, V lost 0 bases, and 6 bases had no gene match. CDR1 and CDR2 from the germline V gene are KGHSH and LQKENI. CDR3 size: 16 residues. CDR3 coding DNA: TGTGCCAGCTCACCACCGTTTAGCGGGGGGGCCCATGAGCAGTTCTTC. As protein: CASSPPFSGGAHEQFF.

The V gene is TRBV6-5, the J gene TRBJ1-3, with D unclear. CDR1 is MNHEY and CDR2 is SVGAGI in the germline V gene. The ends were cut back, 10 bases at V and 2 bases at J, with 12 bases in the middle. The CDR3 has 13 amino acids. Here the CDR3 reads CATMAAAGNTIYF. The CDR3 coding sequence is TGTGCCACGATGGCCGCCGCTGGAAACACCATATATTTT.

The chain carries TRBV29-1 and TRBJ2-7; no definite D call. The germline V and J ends were trimmed by 5 bases and 2 bases, with 7 bases remaining between them. This CDR3 has 11 amino acids. Germline CDR1 and CDR2: SQVTM and ANQGSEA. The CDR3 sequence is CSVSRAYEQYF. DNA of the CDR3: TGCAGCGTTTCCCGAGCCTACGAGCAGTACTTC.

The J gene is TRBJ1-6, the V gene TRBV19; perhaps TRBD1 as D (6 bases). Germline V gives CDR1 LNHDA, CDR2 SQIVND (reference sequence). With 8 bases removed from V and 8 bases from J, the gap between germline ends came to 22 bases. The CDR3 is made up of 16 amino acids. The CDR3 spells CASAMDSYLSYSPLHF. The CDR3 DNA follows: TGTGCCAGTGCAATGGACAGTTATCTGAGTTATTCACCCCTCCACTTT.